This T cell receptor (beta chain) was identified in a study of blood T cells in healthy people across ages. The authors ran a second PCR of about 7 to 11 cycles using a sample-barcoded 5' primer and a J-beta primer mix. TCRdb used MiXCR to reprocess the 5' RACE reads, holding one entry per CDR3 protein. The table shows hundreds of thousands of distinct CDR3 sequences, with 49% occurring only once. The origin of this receptor is a woman aged 55-69 years in good health. Specimen: blood.

In nucleotides, the CDR3 is TGTGCCACCAGTGATTTCGGAAGGGACCAAGAGACCCAGTACTTC. Amino acid sequence: CATSDFGRDQETQYF. V usage is TRBV24-1 and J usage is TRBJ2-5; the D is unclear. Trimming cost V 1 base and J 0 bases, with 8 bases left between them. Per the germline V gene, CDR1 is KGHDR and CDR2 is SFDVKD. The CDR3 spans 15 residues.